The T cell receptor beta chain under discussion was sequenced for a study of T-cell reconstitution after alpha-beta-depleted transplantation in children. Germline-derived CDR1 and CDR2 are SGDLS and YYNGEE. This CDR3 is 19 amino acids long. Between the trimmed V and J ends, which lost 5 bases and 0 bases, there was a span of 26 bases. This clonotype came up a few times. The TCRbeta library was prepared with unique molecular identifiers. MiXCR, applied by TCRdb to the PCR reads, yields one record per CDR3 protein. This sample has a few hundred thousand distinct CDR3 sequences, with roughly 20% found just once.

The gene calls are TRBV9 and TRBJ2-5; D may be TRBD2 (6 bases). This clonotype originated in a human donor who donated a stem cell graft to a child with acute myeloid leukemia. This sample comprised PBMCs from the stem cell graft donor, obtained from the stem cell graft. CDR3 residues: CASSRPNRGSGEDQETQYF. CDR3 in DNA: TGTGCCAGCAGTCGTCCGAATCGGGGGTCGGGGGAGGACCAAGAGACCCAGTACTTC. Based on the CDR3 plus reference TRBV9 and TRBJ2-5, the full variable domain is DSGVTQTPKHLITATGQRVTLRCSPRSGDLSVYWYQQSLDQGLQFLIQYYNGEERAKGNILERFSAQQFPDLHSELNLSSLELGDSALYFCASSRPNRGSGEDQETQYFGPGTRLLVL.